This T cell receptor (beta chain) was retrieved from a study of blood T cell repertoires in COVID-19. Participant ages covered roughly 18 to 89 years across 24 US areas. Researchers sorted participants into cohorts using their self-reported clinical history. J lost 7 bases, V lost 5 bases, and 8 bases had no gene match. This CDR3 is built from 15 residues. Germline CDR1 MNHEY, CDR2 SMNVEV (reference sequence). How the authors handled the data: For nucleated cells, counts were estimated from reference gene primer amplification. The repertoire was sequenced with immunoSEQ multiplex PCR; TCRdb's copy has only in-frame clones and lacks some. That table supplies the V and J calls and clone size; D and trimming were determined from the DNA. The sample includes 250,000 to 300,000 clones, around 86% of them seen just once.

What was sequenced was PBMCs or T cells enriched from blood (not recorded which). The receptor was derived from a man aged 18-30 years who had recovered from COVID-19. The J gene is TRBJ1-3, the V gene TRBV27, with 10 bases matching TRBD1. The CDR3 nucleotides are TGTGCCAGCAGTGCAGACAGGGGGCTGTGGAACACCATATATTTT. Translation gives CASSADRGLWNTIYF.